The clone carrying this TCR beta chain was seen once. The antigen remains undetermined. This entry is derived from a study of blood T cells in healthy people across ages. Through a sample-barcoded 5' primer and a J-beta primer mix, a second PCR was run for about 7 to 12 cycles. The template-switch adaptor, which had 12 random nucleotides, put a tag on each cDNA molecule. TCRdb re-called the 5' RACE reads with MiXCR, one entry per CDR3 protein. Here the sample spans approximately 730,000 distinct CDR3 sequences, roughly 50% being singletons. With V trimmed by 8 bases and J by 6 bases, 3 bases remained unmatched. The CDR3 loop spans 13 amino acids. Germline assignment: CDR1 MNHEY and CDR2 SVGEGT. General study results and limits: The long-lived group displayed more naive CD4+ cells, plus higher diversity, than the aged donors did. The authors considered diversity estimates from one million T cells to be underestimates. The percentage of naive T cells correlated strongly with TCR beta diversity.

Source material: blood. The sequence came from an elderly man in good health. The chain is built from TRBV6-2 or TRBV6-3 and TRBJ2-1; TRBD2 aligns across 11 bases. Written as DNA, the CDR3 is TGTGCCAGCGCCGGGACTAGCGGCAATGAGCAGTTCTTC. The encoded protein is CASAGTSGNEQFF.